This T cell receptor beta chain was obtained from a study of blood T cell repertoires in COVID-19. CDR1 SGHRS and CDR2 YFSETQ come from the germline V gene. V lost 2 bases and J lost 3, with 11 bases in between. This CDR3 comprises 14 residues. The repertoire was sequenced with immunoSEQ multiplex PCR; TCRdb's copy has only in-frame clones and lacks some. The table includes about 150,000 clones, approximately 87% detected once. Sequenced material: PBMCs or T cells enriched from blood (not recorded which). The genes are TRBV5-1 and TRBJ1-1; D gene unclear. The source is a woman under 40 with acute COVID-19. The chain's CDR3 is CASSFFGRDTEAFF. The CDR3 DNA is TGCGCCAGCAGCTTTTTCGGTCGGGACACTGAAGCTTTCTTT.